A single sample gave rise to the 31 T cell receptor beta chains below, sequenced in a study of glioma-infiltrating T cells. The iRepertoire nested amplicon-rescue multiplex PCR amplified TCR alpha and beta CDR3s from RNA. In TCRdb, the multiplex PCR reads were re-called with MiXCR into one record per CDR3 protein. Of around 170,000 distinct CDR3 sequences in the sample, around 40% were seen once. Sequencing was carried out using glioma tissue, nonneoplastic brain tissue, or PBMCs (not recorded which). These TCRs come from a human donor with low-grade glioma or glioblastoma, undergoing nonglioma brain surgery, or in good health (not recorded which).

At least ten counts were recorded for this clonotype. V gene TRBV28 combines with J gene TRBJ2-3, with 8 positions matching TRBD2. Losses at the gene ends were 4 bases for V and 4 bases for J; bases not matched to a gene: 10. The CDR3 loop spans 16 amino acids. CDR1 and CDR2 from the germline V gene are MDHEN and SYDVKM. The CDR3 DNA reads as TGTGCCAGCAGTTCAACCGGGACTAGTCAGGCAGATACGCAGTATTTT. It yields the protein CASSSTGTSQADTQYF. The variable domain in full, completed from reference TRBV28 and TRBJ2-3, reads DVKVTQSSRYLVKRTGEKVFLECVQDMDHENMFWYRQDPGLGLRLIYFSYDVKMKEKGDIPEGYSVSREKKERFSLILESASTNQTSMYLCASSSTGTSQADTQYFGPGTRLTVL.

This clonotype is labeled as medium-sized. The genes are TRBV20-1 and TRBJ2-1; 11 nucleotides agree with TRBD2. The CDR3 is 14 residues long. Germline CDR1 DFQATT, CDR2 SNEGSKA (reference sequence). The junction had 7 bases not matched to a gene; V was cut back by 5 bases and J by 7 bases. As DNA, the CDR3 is TGCAGTGCTCCGATAGCGGGAGGGAGGAATGAGCAGTTCTTC. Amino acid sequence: CSAPIAGGRNEQFF.

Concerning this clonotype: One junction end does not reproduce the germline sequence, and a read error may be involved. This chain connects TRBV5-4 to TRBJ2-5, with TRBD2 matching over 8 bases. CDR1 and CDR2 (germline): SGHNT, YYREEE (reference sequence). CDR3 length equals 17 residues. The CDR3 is CAGSRGGGRPTQETQYF. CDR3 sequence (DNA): TGTGCCGGCAGCCGGGGTGGCGGGAGGCCTACTCAAGAGACCCAGTACTTC.

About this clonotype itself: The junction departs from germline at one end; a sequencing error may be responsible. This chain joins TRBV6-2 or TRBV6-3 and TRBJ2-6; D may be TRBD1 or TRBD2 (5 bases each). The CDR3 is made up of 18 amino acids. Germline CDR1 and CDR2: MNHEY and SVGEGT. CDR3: CASSYSRDVFSGANVLNF. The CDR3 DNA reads TGTGCCAGCAGTTACTCCCGGGACGTCTTCTCTGGGGCCAACGTCCTGAATTTC.

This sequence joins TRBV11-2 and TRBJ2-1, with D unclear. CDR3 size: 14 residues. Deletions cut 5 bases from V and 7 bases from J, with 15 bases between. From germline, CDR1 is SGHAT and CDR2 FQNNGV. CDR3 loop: CASSRERSENEQFF. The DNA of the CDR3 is TGTGCCAGCAGCCGCGAAAGGTCGGAGAATGAGCAGTTCTTC.

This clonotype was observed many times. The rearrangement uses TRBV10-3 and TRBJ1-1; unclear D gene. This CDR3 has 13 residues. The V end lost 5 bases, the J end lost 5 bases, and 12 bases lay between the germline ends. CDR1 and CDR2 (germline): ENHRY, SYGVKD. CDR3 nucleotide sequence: TGTGCCATCAGTATTGTTCTTGGAACTGAAGCTTTCTTT. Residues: CAISIVLGTEAFF.

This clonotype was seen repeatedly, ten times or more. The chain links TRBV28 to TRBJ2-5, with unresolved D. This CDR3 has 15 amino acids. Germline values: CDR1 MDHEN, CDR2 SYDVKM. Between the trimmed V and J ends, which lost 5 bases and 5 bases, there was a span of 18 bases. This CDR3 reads CASSANTLGYETQYF. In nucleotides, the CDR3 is TGTGCCAGCAGTGCCAACACCTTGGGGTATGAGACCCAGTACTTC.

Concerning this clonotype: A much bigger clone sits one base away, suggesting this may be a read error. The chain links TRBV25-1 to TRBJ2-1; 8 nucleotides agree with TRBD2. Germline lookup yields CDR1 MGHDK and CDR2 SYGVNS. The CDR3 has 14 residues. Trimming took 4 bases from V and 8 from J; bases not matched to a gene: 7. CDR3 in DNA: TGTGCCAGCAGTGTGGGGACTAGAAGCCATGAGCAGTTCTTC. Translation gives CASSVGTRSHEQFF.

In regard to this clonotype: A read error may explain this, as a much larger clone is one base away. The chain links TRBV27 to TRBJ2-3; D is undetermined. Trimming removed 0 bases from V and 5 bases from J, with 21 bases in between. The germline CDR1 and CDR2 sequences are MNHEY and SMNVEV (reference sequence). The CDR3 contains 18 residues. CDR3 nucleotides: TGTGCCAGCAGTTTATCTATGACCGGGTTTATGGCTCGAGATACGCAGTATTTT. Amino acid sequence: CASSLSMTGFMARDTQYF.

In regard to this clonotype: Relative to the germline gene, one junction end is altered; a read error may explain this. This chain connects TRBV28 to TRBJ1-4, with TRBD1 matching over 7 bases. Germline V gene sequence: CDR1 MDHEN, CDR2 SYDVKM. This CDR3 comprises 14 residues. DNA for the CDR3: TGTGCCAGCAGCCGACAGGGTACTAATAAAAAACTGTTTTTT. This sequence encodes CASSRQGTNKKLFF.

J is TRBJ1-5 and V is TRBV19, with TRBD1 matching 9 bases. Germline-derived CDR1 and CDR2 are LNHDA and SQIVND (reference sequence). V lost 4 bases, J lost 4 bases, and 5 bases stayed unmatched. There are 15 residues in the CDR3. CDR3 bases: TGTGCCAGTAGTAGCCCGACAGGGGGTAATCAGCCCCAGCATTTT. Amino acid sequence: CASSSPTGGNQPQHF.

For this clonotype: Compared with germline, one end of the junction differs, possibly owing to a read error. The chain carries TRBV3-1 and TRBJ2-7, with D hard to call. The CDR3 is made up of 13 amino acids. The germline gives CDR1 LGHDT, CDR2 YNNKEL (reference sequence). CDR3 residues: CASSVYLSHEQYF. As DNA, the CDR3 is TGTGCAAGCAGCGTGTACCTGTCCCATGAGCAGTACTTC.

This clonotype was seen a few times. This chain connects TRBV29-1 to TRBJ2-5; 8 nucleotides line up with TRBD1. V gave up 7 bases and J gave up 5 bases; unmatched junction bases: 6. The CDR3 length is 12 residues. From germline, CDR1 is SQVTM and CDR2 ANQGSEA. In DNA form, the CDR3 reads TGCAGCGCGGGTGACAGGGGTGAGACCCAGTACTTC. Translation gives CSAGDRGETQYF.

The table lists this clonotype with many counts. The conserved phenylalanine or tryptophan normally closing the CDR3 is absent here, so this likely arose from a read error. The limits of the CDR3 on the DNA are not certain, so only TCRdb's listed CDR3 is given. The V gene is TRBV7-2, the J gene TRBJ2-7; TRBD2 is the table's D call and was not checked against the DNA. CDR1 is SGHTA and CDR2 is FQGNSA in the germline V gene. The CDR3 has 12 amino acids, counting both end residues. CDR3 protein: CASSLGTRAFLS.

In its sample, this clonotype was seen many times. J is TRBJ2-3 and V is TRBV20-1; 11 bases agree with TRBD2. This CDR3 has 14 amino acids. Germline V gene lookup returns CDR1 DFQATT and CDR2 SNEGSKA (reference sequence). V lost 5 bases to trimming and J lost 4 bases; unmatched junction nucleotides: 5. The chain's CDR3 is CSARTSGSSDTQYF. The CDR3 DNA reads TGCAGTGCTCGAACTAGCGGGAGCTCAGATACGCAGTATTTT.

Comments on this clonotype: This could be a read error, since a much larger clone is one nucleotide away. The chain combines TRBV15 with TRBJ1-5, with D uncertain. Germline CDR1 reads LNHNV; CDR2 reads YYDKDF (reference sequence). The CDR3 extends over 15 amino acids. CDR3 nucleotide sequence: TGTGCCACCAGCAGACCCGGATTATTGAATCGGCCCCAGCATTTT. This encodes CATSRPGLLNRPQHF.

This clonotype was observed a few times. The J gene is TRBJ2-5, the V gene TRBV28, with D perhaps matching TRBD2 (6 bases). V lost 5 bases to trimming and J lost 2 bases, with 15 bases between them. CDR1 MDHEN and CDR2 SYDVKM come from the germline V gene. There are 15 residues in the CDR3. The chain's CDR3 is CASSPTGTPQETQYF. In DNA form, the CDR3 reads TGTGCCAGCAGTCCTACCGGGACTCCGCAAGAGACCCAGTACTTC.

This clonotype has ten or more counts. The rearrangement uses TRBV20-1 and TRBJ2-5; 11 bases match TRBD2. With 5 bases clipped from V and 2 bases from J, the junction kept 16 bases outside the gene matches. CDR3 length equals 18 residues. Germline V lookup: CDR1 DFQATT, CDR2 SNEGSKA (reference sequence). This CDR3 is CSAANFWGTSGPQETQYF. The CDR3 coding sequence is TGCAGTGCTGCCAATTTTTGGGGGACTAGCGGACCTCAAGAGACCCAGTACTTC.

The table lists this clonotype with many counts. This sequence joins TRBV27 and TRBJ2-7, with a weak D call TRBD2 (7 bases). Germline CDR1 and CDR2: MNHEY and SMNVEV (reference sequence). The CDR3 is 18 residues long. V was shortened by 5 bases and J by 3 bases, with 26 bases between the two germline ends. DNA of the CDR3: TGTGCCAGCAGTCTAGGCGGACACAGGGACTACCAATACTACGAGCAGTACTTC. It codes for CASSLGGHRDYQYYEQYF.

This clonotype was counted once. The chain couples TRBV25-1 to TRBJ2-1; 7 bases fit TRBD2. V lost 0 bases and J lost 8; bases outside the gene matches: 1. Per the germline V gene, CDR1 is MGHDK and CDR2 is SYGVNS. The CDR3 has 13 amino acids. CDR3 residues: CASSEYGGDEQFF. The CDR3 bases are TGTGCCAGCAGTGAATATGGGGGGGATGAGCAGTTCTTC.

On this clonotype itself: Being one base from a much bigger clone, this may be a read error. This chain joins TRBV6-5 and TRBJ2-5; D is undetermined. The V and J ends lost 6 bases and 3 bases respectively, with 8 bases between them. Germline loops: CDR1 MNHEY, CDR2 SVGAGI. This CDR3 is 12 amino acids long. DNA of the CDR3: TGTGCCAGCAGACAGTCAGAAGAGACCCAGTACTTC. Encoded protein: CASRQSEETQYF.

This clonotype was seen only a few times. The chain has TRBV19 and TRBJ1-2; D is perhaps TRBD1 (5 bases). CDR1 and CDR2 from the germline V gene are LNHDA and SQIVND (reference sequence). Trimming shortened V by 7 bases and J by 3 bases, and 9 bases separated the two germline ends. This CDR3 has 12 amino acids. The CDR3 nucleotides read TGTGCCAGTACGGGAGGGGACTATGGCTACACCTTC. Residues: CASTGGDYGYTF. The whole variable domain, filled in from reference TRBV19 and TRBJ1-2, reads DGGITQSPKYLFRKEGQNVTLSCEQNLNHDAMYWYRQDPGQGLRLIYYSQIVNDFQKGDIAEGYSVSREKKESFPLTVTSAQKNPTAFYLCASTGGDYGYTFGSGTRLTVV.

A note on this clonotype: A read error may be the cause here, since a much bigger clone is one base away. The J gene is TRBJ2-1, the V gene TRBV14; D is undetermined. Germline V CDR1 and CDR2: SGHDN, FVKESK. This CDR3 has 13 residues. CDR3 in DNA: TGTGCCAGCACTTTGACTCCGGGTAATGAGCAGATCTTC. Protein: CASTLTPGNEQIF.

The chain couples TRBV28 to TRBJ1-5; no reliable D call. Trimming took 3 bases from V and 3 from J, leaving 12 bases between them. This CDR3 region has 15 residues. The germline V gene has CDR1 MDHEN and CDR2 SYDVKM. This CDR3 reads CASSLRVLDNQPQHF. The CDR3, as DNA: TGTGCCAGCAGTTTGAGGGTGTTGGACAATCAGCCCCAGCATTTT.

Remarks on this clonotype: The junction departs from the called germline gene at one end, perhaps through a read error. CDR3 residues: CASSRPGQQEAQYF. The DNA for the CDR3 is TGTGCCAGCAGCCGGCCGGGACAGCAAGAGGCCCAGTACTTC. The chain carries TRBV27 and TRBJ2-5, with TRBD1 matching 7 bases. CDR1 is MNHEY, CDR2 SMNVEV, per germline (reference sequence). CDR3 size: 14 residues.

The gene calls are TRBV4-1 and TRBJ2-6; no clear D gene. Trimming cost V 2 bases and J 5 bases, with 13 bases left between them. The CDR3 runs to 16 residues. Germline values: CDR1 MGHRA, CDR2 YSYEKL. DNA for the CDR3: TGCGCCAGCAGCCAATACCCCTCATTATGGGCCAACGTCCTGACTTTC. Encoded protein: CASSQYPSLWANVLTF.

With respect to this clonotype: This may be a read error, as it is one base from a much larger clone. DNA for the CDR3: TGCAGTGGCCAGGTGGGGCGAGGGGATAGCTACGAGCAGTACTTC. Its translation is CSGQVGRGDSYEQYF. This chain uses TRBV20-1 with TRBJ2-7, with D perhaps matching TRBD1 or TRBD2 (5 bases each). Germline loops: CDR1 DFQATT, CDR2 SNEGSKA (reference sequence). V was trimmed by 7 bases and J by 3 bases, leaving 22 bases between them. There are 15 residues in the CDR3.

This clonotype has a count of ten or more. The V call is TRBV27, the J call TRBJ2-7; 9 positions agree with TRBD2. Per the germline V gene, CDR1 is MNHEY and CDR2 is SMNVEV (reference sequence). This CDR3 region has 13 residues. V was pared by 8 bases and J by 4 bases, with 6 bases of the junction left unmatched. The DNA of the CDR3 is TGTGCCAGCGGGACTAGCAATTTGTACGAGCAGTACTTC. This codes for CASGTSNLYEQYF.

The CDR3 loop is CASSKGQAGWENEQFF. CDR3 nucleotide sequence: TGTGCCAGCAGCAAGGGCCAAGCGGGATGGGAGAATGAGCAGTTCTTC. The V call is TRBV3-1, the J call TRBJ2-5, with 7 bases lining up with TRBD2. The J call could be wrong; TRBJ2-1 is a better fit for the DNA end. CDR1 and CDR2 from the germline V gene are LGHDT and YNNKEL (reference sequence). The length of the CDR3 is 16 residues.

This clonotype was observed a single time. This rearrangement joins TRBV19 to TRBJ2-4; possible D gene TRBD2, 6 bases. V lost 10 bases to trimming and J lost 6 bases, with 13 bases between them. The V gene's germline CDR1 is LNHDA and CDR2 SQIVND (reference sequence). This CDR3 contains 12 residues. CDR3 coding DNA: TGTGCCACCTCCGGGGGTGGAAACATTCAGTACTTC. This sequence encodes CATSGGGNIQYF.

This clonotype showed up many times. The CDR3 nucleotides are TGTGCCAGCAGCCCACACCGGTGGGGCACAGATACGCAGTATTTT. As protein: CASSPHRWGTDTQYF. The V and J genes are TRBV6-1 and TRBJ2-3, with no clear D. V gave up 6 bases and J gave up 1 base, with 14 bases separating them. Looked up from germline, CDR1 is MNHNS and CDR2 is SASEGT. This CDR3 is built from 15 residues.